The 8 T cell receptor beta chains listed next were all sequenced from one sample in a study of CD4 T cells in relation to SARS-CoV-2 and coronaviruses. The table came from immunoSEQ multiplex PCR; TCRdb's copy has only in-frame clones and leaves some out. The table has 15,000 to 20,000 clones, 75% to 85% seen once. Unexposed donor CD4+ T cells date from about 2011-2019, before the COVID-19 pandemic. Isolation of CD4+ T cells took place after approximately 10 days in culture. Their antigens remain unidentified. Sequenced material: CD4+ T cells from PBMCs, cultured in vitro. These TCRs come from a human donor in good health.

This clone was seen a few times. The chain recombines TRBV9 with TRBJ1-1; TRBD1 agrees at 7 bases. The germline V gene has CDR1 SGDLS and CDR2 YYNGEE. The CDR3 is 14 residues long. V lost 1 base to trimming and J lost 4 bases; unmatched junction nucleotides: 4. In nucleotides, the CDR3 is TGTGCCAGCAGCGTACAGGGGGTTTCCACTGAAGCTTTCTTT. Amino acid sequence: CASSVQGVSTEAFF.

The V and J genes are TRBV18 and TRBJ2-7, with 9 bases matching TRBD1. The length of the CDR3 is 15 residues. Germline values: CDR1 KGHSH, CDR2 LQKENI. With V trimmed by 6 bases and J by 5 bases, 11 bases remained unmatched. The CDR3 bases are TGTGCCAGCTCCCCTAGGACAGGGGAGAAGAACGAGCAGTACTTC. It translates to CASSPRTGEKNEQYF.

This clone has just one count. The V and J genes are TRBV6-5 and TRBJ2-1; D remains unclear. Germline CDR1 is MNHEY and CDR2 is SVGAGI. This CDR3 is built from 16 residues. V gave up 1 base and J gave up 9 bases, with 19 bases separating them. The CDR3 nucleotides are TGTGCCAGCAGTTACTTTCGACCGCCCACTTGGGGTGAGCAGTTCTTC. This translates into CASSYFRPPTWGEQFF.

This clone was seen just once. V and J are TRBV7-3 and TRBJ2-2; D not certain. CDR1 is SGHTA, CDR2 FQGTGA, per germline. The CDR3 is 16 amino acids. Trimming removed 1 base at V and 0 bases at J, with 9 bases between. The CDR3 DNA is TGTGCCAGCAGCTTAAGCAGCGCCCCGAACACCGGGGAGCTGTTTTTT. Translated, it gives CASSLSSAPNTGELFF. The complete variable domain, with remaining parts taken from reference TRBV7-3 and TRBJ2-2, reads GAGVSQTPSNKVTEKGKYVELRCDPISGHTALYWYRQSLGQGPEFLIYFQGTGAADDSGLPNDRFFAVRPEGSVSTLKIQRTERGDSAVYLCASSLSSAPNTGELFFGEGSRLTVL.

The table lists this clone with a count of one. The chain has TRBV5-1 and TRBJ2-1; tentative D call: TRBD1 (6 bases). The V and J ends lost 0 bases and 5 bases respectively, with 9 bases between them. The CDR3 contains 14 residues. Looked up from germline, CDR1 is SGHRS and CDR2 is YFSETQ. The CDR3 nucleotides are TGCGCCAGCAGCTTGGTTCAGGGGAACAATGAGCAGTTCTTC. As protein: CASSLVQGNNEQFF.

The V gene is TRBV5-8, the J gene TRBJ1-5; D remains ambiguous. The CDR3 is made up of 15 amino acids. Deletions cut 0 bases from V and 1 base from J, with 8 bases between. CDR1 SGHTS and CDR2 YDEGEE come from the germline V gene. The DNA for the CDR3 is TGTGCCAGCAGCTTGGAGGAGTGGAGCAATCAGCCCCAGCATTTT. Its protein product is CASSLEEWSNQPQHF. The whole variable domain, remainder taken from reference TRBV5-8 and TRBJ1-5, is EAGVTQSPTHLIKTRGQQATLRCSPISGHTSVYWYQQALGLGLQFLLWYDEGEERNRGNFPPRFSGRQFPNYSSELNVNALELEDSALYLCASSLEEWSNQPQHFGDGTRLSIL.

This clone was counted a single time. The CDR3 DNA reads TGTGCCAGCGGCTTACAGGGGGCAGCCGCTGATACGCAGTATTTT. Translated: CASGLQGAAADTQYF. The chain employs TRBV6-5 and TRBJ2-3; 9 bases are a match to TRBD1. CDR1 MNHEY and CDR2 SVGAGI come from the germline V gene. After removal of 8 bases from V and 6 bases from J, the junction contained 12 bases not matched to a gene. The CDR3 is 15 amino acids.

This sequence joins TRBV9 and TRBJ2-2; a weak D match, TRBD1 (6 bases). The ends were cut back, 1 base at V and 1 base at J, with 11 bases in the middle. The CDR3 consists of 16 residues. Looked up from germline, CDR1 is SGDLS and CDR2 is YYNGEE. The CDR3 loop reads CASSVQTGLNTGELFF. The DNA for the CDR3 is TGTGCCAGCAGCGTACAAACAGGGTTGAACACCGGGGAGCTGTTTTTT.